This T cell receptor (beta chain) was profiled in a study of T cell clonotyping in hematopoietic cell transplantation. Generated by immunoSEQ multiplex PCR, the TCRdb table keeps only in-frame clones and is missing some. The profile shows about 6,800 clones, 98% of them singletons. The sequencing used PBMCs, collected 30 days after allogeneic stem cell transplant. This TCR was recovered from a male patient between 60 and 69 years old who had an allogeneic stem cell transplant from a related donor, so the T cells may come from the graft donor. Some clones in this sample may be carry-over from other donors' samples.

The CDR3 DNA sequence: TGTGCCAGCAGTTTGCAGGCAGGTGAAAAACTGTTTTTT. This translates into CASSLQAGEKLFF. J is TRBJ1-4 and V is TRBV27; D ambiguous. Between the trimmed V and J ends, which lost 3 bases and 7 bases, there was a span of 9 bases. The length of the CDR3 is 13 residues. The germline gives CDR1 MNHEY, CDR2 SMNVEV (reference sequence).